This T cell receptor (beta chain) was captured by sequencing in a study of cytomegalovirus exposure and HLA in healthy donors. Findings and limits, study-wide: Cytomegalovirus status was reportedly diagnosed by the classifier with high specificity and sensitivity. Cytomegalovirus-associated TCR beta chains were listed, numbering some 150.

The protocol was immunoSEQ multiplex PCR, while the TCRdb copy is restricted to in-frame clones and leaves out a portion. Here the sample spans 200,000 or so clones, 70% to 85% being singletons. Germline CDR1 and CDR2: SGHAT and FQNNGV. The CDR3 is 15 amino acids. Deletions cut 5 bases from V and 3 bases from J, with 16 bases between. Comment on this clone: Its target is not known.

The sample consisted of PBMCs. The V gene is TRBV11-2, the J gene TRBJ1-2, with D perhaps matching TRBD1 (6 bases). This receptor was identified in a young woman in good health and CMV-seropositive. CDR3 residues: CASSRNTGSDYGYTF. The CDR3 DNA follows: TGTGCCAGCAGCCGTAATACAGGGTCAGACTATGGCTACACCTTC.